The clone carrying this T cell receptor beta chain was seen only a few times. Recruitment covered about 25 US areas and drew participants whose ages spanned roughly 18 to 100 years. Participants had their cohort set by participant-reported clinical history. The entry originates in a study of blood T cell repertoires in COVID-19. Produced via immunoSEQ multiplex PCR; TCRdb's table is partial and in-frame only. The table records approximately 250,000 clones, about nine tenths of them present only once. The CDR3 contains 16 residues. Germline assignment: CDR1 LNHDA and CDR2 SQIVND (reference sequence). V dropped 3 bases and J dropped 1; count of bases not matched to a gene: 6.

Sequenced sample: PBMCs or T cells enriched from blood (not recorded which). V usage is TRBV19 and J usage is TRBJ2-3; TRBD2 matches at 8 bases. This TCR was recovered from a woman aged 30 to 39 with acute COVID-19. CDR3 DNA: TGTGCCAGTAGTATGAGACGGGGGGGAGGCACAGATACGCAGTATTTT. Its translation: CASSMRRGGGTDTQYF.